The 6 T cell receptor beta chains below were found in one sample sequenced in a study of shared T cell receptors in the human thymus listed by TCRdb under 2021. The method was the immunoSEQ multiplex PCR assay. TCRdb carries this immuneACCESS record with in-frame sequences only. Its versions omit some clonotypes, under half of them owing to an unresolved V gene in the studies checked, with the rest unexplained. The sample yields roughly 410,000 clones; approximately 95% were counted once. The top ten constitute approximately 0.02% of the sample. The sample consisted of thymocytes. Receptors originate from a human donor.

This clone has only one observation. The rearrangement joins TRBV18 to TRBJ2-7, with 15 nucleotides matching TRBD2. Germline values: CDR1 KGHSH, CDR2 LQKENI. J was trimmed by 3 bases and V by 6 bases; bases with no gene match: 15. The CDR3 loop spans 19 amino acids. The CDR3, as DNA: TGTGCCAGCTCCCGCCCCGGGACTAGCGGGAGGCCGGAACGCTACGAGCAGTACTTC. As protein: CASSRPGTSGRPERYEQYF.

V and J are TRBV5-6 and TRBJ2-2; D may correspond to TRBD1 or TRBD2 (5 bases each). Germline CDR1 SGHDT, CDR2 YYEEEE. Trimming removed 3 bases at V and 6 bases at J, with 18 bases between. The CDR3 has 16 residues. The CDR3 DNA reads TGTGCCAGCAGCTGGGGTCGGGACCAAGCCCCCGGGGAGCTGTTTTTT. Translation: CASSWGRDQAPGELFF.

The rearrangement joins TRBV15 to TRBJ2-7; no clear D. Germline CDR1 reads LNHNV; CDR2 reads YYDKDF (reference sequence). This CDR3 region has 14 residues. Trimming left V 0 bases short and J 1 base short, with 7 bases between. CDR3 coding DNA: TGTGCCACCAGCAGAGACCACAAGTCCTACGAGCAGTACTTC. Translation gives CATSRDHKSYEQYF.

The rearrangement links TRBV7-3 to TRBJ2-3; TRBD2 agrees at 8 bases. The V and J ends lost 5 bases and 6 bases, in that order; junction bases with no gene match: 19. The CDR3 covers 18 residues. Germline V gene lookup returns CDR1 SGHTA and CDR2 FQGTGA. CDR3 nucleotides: TGTGCCAGCAGCCCCGGGGGGGTGGGACGACCCTTCCCCGATACGCAGTATTTT. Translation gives CASSPGGVGRPFPDTQYF.

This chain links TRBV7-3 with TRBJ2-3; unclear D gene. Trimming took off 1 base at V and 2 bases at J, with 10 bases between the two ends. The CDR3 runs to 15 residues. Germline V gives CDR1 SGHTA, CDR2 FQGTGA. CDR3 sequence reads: CASSLMTGVTDTQYF. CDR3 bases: TGTGCCAGCAGCTTAATGACGGGTGTCACAGATACGCAGTATTTT.

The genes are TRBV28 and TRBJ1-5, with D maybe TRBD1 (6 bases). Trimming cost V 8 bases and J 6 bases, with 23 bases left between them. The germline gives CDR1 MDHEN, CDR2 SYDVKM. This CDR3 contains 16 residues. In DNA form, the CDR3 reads TGTGCCAGCTCAAGAACGGGGGGAGGGGGGAGTCAGCCCCAGCATTTT. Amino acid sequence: CASSRTGGGGSQPQHF. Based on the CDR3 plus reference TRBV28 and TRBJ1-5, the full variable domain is DVKVTQSSRYLVKRTGEKVFLECVQDMDHENMFWYRQDPGLGLRLIYFSYDVKMKEKGDIPEGYSVSREKKERFSLILESASTNQTSMYLCASSRTGGGGSQPQHFGDGTRLSIL.